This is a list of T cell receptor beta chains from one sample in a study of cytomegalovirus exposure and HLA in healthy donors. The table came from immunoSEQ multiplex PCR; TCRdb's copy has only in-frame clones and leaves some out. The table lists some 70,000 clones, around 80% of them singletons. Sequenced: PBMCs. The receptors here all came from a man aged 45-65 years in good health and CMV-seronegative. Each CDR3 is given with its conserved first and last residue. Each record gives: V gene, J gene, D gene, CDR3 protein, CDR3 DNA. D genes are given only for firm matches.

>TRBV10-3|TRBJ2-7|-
CAISESLAKKGYEQYF
TGTGCCATCAGTGAGTCGCTAGCAAAGAAGGGCTACGAGCAGTACTTC
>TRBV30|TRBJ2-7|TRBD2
CAWSYFSIQREGLYEQYF
TGTGCCTGGAGTTATTTCTCCATCCAGCGGGAGGGATTATACGAGCAGTACTTC
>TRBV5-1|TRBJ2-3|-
CASSLADSSTDTQYF
TGCGCCAGCAGCTTGGCCGACAGCTCCACAGATACGCAGTATTTT
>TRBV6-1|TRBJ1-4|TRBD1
CASSQMDRESEKLFF
TGTGCCAGCAGTCAAATGGACAGGGAGAGCGAAAAACTGTTTTTT
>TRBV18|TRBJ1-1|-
CASSPVQLEAFF
TGTGCCAGCTCACCTGTACAGCTTGAAGCTTTCTTT
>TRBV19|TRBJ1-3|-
CASRLHSGNTIYF
TGTGCCAGTAGACTGCACTCTGGAAACACCATATATTTT
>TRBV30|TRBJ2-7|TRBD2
CAWEQLAGVYF
TGTGCCTGGGAGCAACTAGCGGGAGTTTACTTC
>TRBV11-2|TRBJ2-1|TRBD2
CASSLYSLAGANEQFF
TGTGCCAGCAGCTTGTATAGCCTAGCGGGAGCTAATGAGCAGTTCTTC
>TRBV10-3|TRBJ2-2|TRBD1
CAINTGTGNTGELFF
TGTGCCATCAACACCGGGACAGGGAACACCGGGGAGCTGTTTTTT
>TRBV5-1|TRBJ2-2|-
CASRWAQAIMNTGELFF
TGCGCCAGCCGATGGGCCCAGGCGATTATGAACACCGGGGAGCTGTTTTTT